A single sample gave rise to the 20 T cell receptor beta chains below, sequenced in a study of OX40 agonist ivuxolimab in advanced cancers. TCRdb's table, derived via immunoSEQ multiplex PCR, lists solely in-frame clones and lacks some. This sample has fewer than 100,000 clones, with about 94% found just once. Sequencing was performed on CD4+ or CD8+ T cells sorted from blood, taken in a trial of the OX40 agonist ivuxolimab. The receptors originated from an adult with an advanced solid tumor such as melanoma, head and neck, liver or kidney cancer.

The CDR3 nucleotides are TGCGCCAGCAGCCAAGGGAGGGGGCTTCACTATGGCTACACCTTC. It yields the protein CASSQGRGLHYGYTF. This chain joins TRBV4-1 and TRBJ1-2; 7 nucleotides align to TRBD1. V was pared by 1 base and J by 3 bases, with 5 bases of the junction left unmatched. The CDR3 length is 15 residues. CDR1 and CDR2 from the germline V gene are MGHRA and YSYEKL.

V usage is TRBV2 and J usage is TRBJ2-1; 7 bases fit TRBD1. From germline, CDR1 is SNHLY and CDR2 FYNNEI. V lost 7 bases to trimming and J lost 5 bases; unmatched junction nucleotides: 11. This CDR3 is built from 15 residues. The CDR3: CASIDWTGTDNEQFF. The CDR3 DNA reads TGTGCCAGCATAGATTGGACAGGTACCGACAATGAGCAGTTCTTC.

This clone was detected a few times. The chain has TRBV30 and TRBJ1-1, with D possibly being TRBD1 (5 bases). The length of the CDR3 is 15 residues. Germline CDR1 is GTSNPN and CDR2 is SVGIG (reference sequence). Trimming removed 1 base from V and 1 base from J, with 13 bases in between. CDR3 amino acids: CAWSDRLRGNTEAFF. The CDR3 nucleotides read TGTGCCTGGAGTGATCGGCTTAGGGGGAACACTGAAGCTTTCTTT.

The CDR3 region is CASSPAGGRETQYF. The CDR3 coding sequence is TGTGCCAGCAGCCCGGCGGGGGGGCGGGAGACCCAGTACTTC. This rearrangement joins TRBV9 to TRBJ2-5; 9 nucleotides align to TRBD2. Looked up from germline, CDR1 is SGDLS and CDR2 is YYNGEE. There are 14 residues in the CDR3. Trimming removed 4 bases from V and 5 bases from J; junction bases left unmatched: 6.

Only one count was recorded for this clone. The chain carries TRBV25-1 and TRBJ2-3, with D uncertain. CDR1 is MGHDK, CDR2 SYGVNS, per germline. V was shortened by 3 bases and J by 3 bases, with 10 bases between the two germline ends. CDR3 length equals 14 residues. The CDR3 DNA sequence: TGTGCCAGCAGTGACCACGGCCAGACAGATACGCAGTATTTT. It codes for CASSDHGQTDTQYF.

V is TRBV5-4 and J is TRBJ1-1; TRBD1 aligns across 9 bases. The CDR3 covers 15 residues. The V gene end was trimmed by 5 bases and the J gene end by 5 bases; junction bases not matched to a gene: 10. Germline lookup yields CDR1 SGHNT and CDR2 YYREEE (reference sequence). This chain's CDR3 is CASRYKQGARTEAFF. DNA of the CDR3: TGTGCCAGCAGATACAAACAGGGGGCGCGAACTGAAGCTTTCTTT.

The CDR3 reads CASSETSGTDTQYF. The CDR3 coding sequence is TGCGCCAGCAGTGAAACTAGCGGCACAGATACGCAGTATTTT. V gene TRBV5-1 combines with J gene TRBJ2-3; 7 bases agree with TRBD2. The CDR3 runs 14 residues. V shed 5 bases and J 1 base; nucleotides not matched to a gene: 4. CDR1 and CDR2 from the germline V gene are SGHRS and YFSETQ.

The chain links TRBV25-1 to TRBJ1-1, with 8 bases aligning to TRBD1. V gave up 3 bases and J gave up 4 bases; unmatched junction bases: 1. The CDR3 consists of 13 residues. Germline CDR1 is MGHDK and CDR2 is SYGVNS. CDR3 in DNA: TGTGCCAGCAGTGACAGGGGGCTCACTGAAGCTTTCTTT. It encodes CASSDRGLTEAFF.

The J gene is TRBJ2-5, the V gene TRBV25-1, with 7 positions matching TRBD2. Unmatched junction bases numbered 9, after V lost 3 bases and J lost 2 bases. Germline values: CDR1 MGHDK, CDR2 SYGVNS. CDR3 length: 16 amino acids. The CDR3 DNA follows: TGTGCCAGCAGTGAGACTACTAGCGAGACTCAAGAGACCCAGTACTTC. It is translated as CASSETTSETQETQYF.

CDR3 in DNA: TGTGCCAGTAGTATAGCGACAACTGGAAACACCATATATTTT. This sequence encodes CASSIATTGNTIYF. The chain is built from TRBV19 and TRBJ1-3; D call uncertain. The germline V and J ends were trimmed by 1 base and 2 bases, with 6 bases remaining between them. The CDR3 totals 14 residues. Germline CDR1 is LNHDA and CDR2 is SQIVND (reference sequence).

The chain is built from TRBV5-1 and TRBJ1-2; D may be TRBD1 (5 bases). The ends were cut back, 8 bases at V and 2 bases at J, with 16 bases in the middle. In germline, CDR1 is SGHRS, CDR2 YFSETQ. The CDR3 sequence is 14 residues long. As DNA, the CDR3 is TGCGCCAGTTACGAGGGACCGCGGAACTATGGCTACACCTTC. Its translation is CASYEGPRNYGYTF.

The chain recombines TRBV9 with TRBJ2-3, with 11 positions matching TRBD1. The ends lost 1 base at V and 4 bases at J; junction bases unmatched: 11. Looked up from germline, CDR1 is SGDLS and CDR2 is YYNGEE. The CDR3 sequence is 18 residues long. For the CDR3, the DNA is TGTGCCAGCAGCGTAAGGACAGGGGGCCGACTTGGGGCAGATACGCAGTATTTT. This encodes CASSVRTGGRLGADTQYF.

The gene calls are TRBV4-1 and TRBJ2-5, with 7 positions matching TRBD2. The length of the CDR3 is 16 residues. The germline V gene has CDR1 MGHRA and CDR2 YSYEKL. Losses at the gene ends were 1 base for V and 3 bases for J; bases not matched to a gene: 8. CDR3 residues: CASSQGRGSGKETQYF. CDR3 nucleotides: TGCGCCAGCAGCCAAGGGAGAGGGAGCGGGAAAGAGACCCAGTACTTC.

The rearrangement links TRBV7-2 to TRBJ1-1; no definite D call. Per germline, CDR1 SGHTA and CDR2 FQGNSA. The CDR3 spans 13 residues. The ends were cut back, 5 bases at V and 1 base at J, with 8 bases in the middle. The CDR3 nucleotides read TGTGCCAGCAGCCCCTATCGGAACACTGAAGCTTTCTTT. Its protein product is CASSPYRNTEAFF.

V usage is TRBV29-1 and J usage is TRBJ1-2; TRBD1 matches at 7 bases. Germline CDR1 and CDR2: SQVTM and ANQGSEA. Unmatched junction bases numbered 8, after V lost 6 bases and J lost 4 bases. The CDR3 is made up of 13 amino acids. Written as DNA, the CDR3 is TGCAGCGTACCAGGGGGAAAGGCCTATGGCTACACCTTC. Its translation is CSVPGGKAYGYTF.

The V call is TRBV15, the J call TRBJ2-7; 7 bases are a match to TRBD2. This CDR3 contains 15 residues. V shed 1 base and J 4 bases; nucleotides not matched to a gene: 7. Germline loops: CDR1 LNHNV, CDR2 YYDKDF (reference sequence). The CDR3 DNA reads as TGTGCCACCAGCAGAGGGGCCCTGGGGGGGTACGAGCAGTACTTC. Protein: CATSRGALGGYEQYF.

The chain employs TRBV20-1 and TRBJ2-4, with D uncertain. There are 11 residues in the CDR3. Germline V CDR1 and CDR2: DFQATT, SNEGSKA (reference sequence). V lost 6 bases and J lost 5, with 8 bases in between. The CDR3 DNA reads as TGCAGTGCGTGGGCAGAAAACATTCAGTACTTC. This encodes CSAWAENIQYF.

This clone was recorded only once. The V call is TRBV27, the J call TRBJ2-5; unclear D gene. CDR1 and CDR2 (germline): MNHEY, SMNVEV (reference sequence). The CDR3 runs to 15 residues. V gave up 0 bases and J gave up 4 bases, with 12 bases separating them. DNA for the CDR3: TGTGCCAGCAGTTTATCTGGGTTGGACGGAGAGACCCAGTACTTC. Protein sequence: CASSLSGLDGETQYF.

The chain recombines TRBV19 with TRBJ2-1, with TRBD2 matching 7 bases. The CDR3 has 14 amino acids. V gave up 5 bases and J gave up 8 bases; unmatched junction bases: 9. Germline loops: CDR1 LNHDA, CDR2 SQIVND (reference sequence). CDR3 bases: TGTGCCAGTAGTCATGAGGGAGGGCCACATGAGCAGTTCTTC. It encodes CASSHEGGPHEQFF.

The V gene is TRBV6-5, the J gene TRBJ2-2; D is ambiguous. Germline loops: CDR1 MNHEY, CDR2 SVGAGI. This CDR3 comprises 13 residues. V lost 9 bases to trimming and J lost 0 bases, with 8 bases between them. The CDR3 DNA reads TGTGCCAGTGTCGCCCCGAACACCGGGGAGCTGTTTTTT. Translating it yields CASVAPNTGELFF.